These 16 T cell receptor beta chains share one sample of origin, sequenced in a study of blood T cell repertoires in COVID-19. Using immunoSEQ multiplex PCR, the repertoire was profiled, and TCRdb retains in-frame clones only, with some absent. Among around 290,000 clones listed, 75% to 90% were seen once. The sequencing sample was made of PBMCs or T cells enriched from blood (not recorded which). Receptors originate from a woman aged 40 to 49 who had recovered from COVID-19.

CDR3 nucleotides: TGTGCCAGCAGCTTAGAGAGGAGCGAAAAACTGTTTTTT. Protein product: CASSLERSEKLFF. The genes are TRBV7-2 and TRBJ1-4; D is unclear. This CDR3 contains 13 residues. The V gene lost 1 base and the J gene lost 8 bases, with 8 bases spanning the gap. Germline lookup yields CDR1 SGHTA and CDR2 FQGNSA.

The V and J genes are TRBV4-1 and TRBJ1-4; 8 nucleotides line up with TRBD1. CDR3 length: 18 amino acids. Germline V gene data show CDR1 as MGHRA and CDR2 as YSYEKL. V was clipped by 2 bases and J by 8 bases; unmatched bases: 16. CDR3 DNA: TGCGCCAGCAGCCAACGAGGGACAGGCGTAGAAGGAGGGGAAAAACTGTTTTTT. Its translation is CASSQRGTGVEGGEKLFF.

This rearrangement joins TRBV27 to TRBJ1-1; D is unclear. V lost 0 bases and J 1 base, leaving 9 bases between the germline ends. The CDR3 sequence is 15 residues long. Germline V gene lookup returns CDR1 MNHEY and CDR2 SMNVEV (reference sequence). CDR3 protein: CASSLSSRPNTEAFF. The CDR3 region has the DNA TGTGCCAGCAGTTTATCGAGCAGGCCGAACACTGAAGCTTTCTTT.

The chain carries TRBV4-1 and TRBJ2-7; 9 bases match TRBD1. The CDR3 has 14 residues. Germline lookup yields CDR1 MGHRA and CDR2 YSYEKL. V lost 3 bases, J lost 2 bases, and 2 bases stayed unmatched. CDR3 residues: CASSHRDRAYEQYF. The CDR3 region has the DNA TGCGCCAGCAGCCACCGGGACAGGGCCTACGAGCAGTACTTC.

This chain links TRBV12-3 or TRBV12-4 with TRBJ1-2; 8 nucleotides agree with TRBD1. Losses at the gene ends were 4 bases for V and 7 bases for J; bases not matched to a gene: 5. CDR3 length equals 13 residues. CDR3 sequence: CASSYQGAFGYTF. The CDR3 nucleotides read TGTGCCAGCAGTTACCAGGGGGCCTTTGGCTACACCTTC.

V is TRBV15 and J is TRBJ1-1; 8 nucleotides line up with TRBD1. The junction had 4 bases not matched to a gene; V was cut back by 7 bases and J by 0 bases. The CDR3 extends over 14 amino acids. CDR1 and CDR2 from the germline V gene are LNHNV and YYDKDF (reference sequence). The CDR3 bases are TGTGCCACCATTTCGACAGGGGTGAACACTGAAGCTTTCTTT. This translates into CATISTGVNTEAFF. Filled out from reference TRBV15 and TRBJ1-1, the complete variable domain reads DAMVIQNPRYQVTQFGKPVTLSCSQTLNHNVMYWYQQKSSQAPKLLFHYYDKDFNNEADTPDNFQSRRPNTSFCFLDIRSPGLGDTAMYLCATISTGVNTEAFFGQGTRLTVV.

This chain joins TRBV4-1 and TRBJ2-7, with no clear D. This CDR3 has 14 amino acids. Germline V gives CDR1 MGHRA, CDR2 YSYEKL. Trimming left V 4 bases short and J 3 bases short, with 13 bases between. In DNA, the CDR3 is TGCGCCAGCAGCCGTACTACTTCTCTCTACGAGCAGTACTTC. Its protein is CASSRTTSLYEQYF.

The chain recombines TRBV5-8 with TRBJ1-5, with a weak D call TRBD1 (5 bases). V was shortened by 4 bases and J by 5 bases, with 10 bases between the two germline ends. CDR1 and CDR2 from the germline V gene are SGHTS and YDEGEE. The CDR3 length is 13 residues. Here the CDR3 reads CASSRGGDQPQHF. The CDR3 bases are TGTGCCAGCAGCCGGGGAGGGGATCAGCCCCAGCATTTT.

This clone was recorded only once. The rearrangement joins TRBV29-1 to TRBJ2-1; D is unresolved. This CDR3 has 10 residues. Trimming removed 7 bases at V and 3 bases at J, with 4 bases between. CDR1 is SQVTM and CDR2 is ANQGSEA in the germline V gene. CDR3 DNA: TGCAGCGGTAGCTACAATGAGCAGTTCTTC. Amino acids: CSGSYNEQFF.

The table lists this clone with a count of one. This chain connects TRBV19 to TRBJ1-5, with a tentative D call TRBD1 (5 bases). The CDR3 has 16 residues. Trimming took 6 bases from V and 2 from J, leaving 17 bases between them. Germline V gene sequence: CDR1 LNHDA, CDR2 SQIVND (reference sequence). CDR3 nucleotide sequence: TGTGCCAGTAGACCTTACCTAGACAGTCGCAATCAGCCCCAGCATTTT. Translated, it gives CASRPYLDSRNQPQHF.

The chain links TRBV5-1 to TRBJ2-3, with a tentative D call TRBD2 (5 bases). There are 15 residues in the CDR3. The germline V gene has CDR1 SGHRS and CDR2 YFSETQ. The V and J ends lost 0 bases and 0 bases respectively, with 8 bases between them. The CDR3 region is CASSLGWTSTDTQYF. CDR3 coding DNA: TGCGCCAGCAGCTTGGGGTGGACTAGCACAGATACGCAGTATTTT.

The chain links TRBV6-1 to TRBJ1-5; possibly TRBD1 for D (5 bases). The CDR3 consists of 17 residues. Deletions cut 0 bases from V and 5 bases from J, with 17 bases between. Germline V lookup: CDR1 MNHNS, CDR2 SASEGT. In nucleotides, the CDR3 is TGTGCCAGCAGTGAAGCTCCCTCCCCTAAAGGGGATCAGCCCCAGCATTTT. It is translated as CASSEAPSPKGDQPQHF.

The V call is TRBV6-4, the J call TRBJ1-2; 8 bases agree with TRBD1. The CDR3 sequence is 15 residues long. Germline V gene data show CDR1 as MRHNA and CDR2 as SNTAGT. The V segment lost 6 bases and the J segment 7 bases; nucleotides outside the gene matches: 13. This chain's CDR3 is CASSSVQGALGGYTF. CDR3 nucleotides: TGTGCCAGCAGCTCAGTCCAGGGGGCACTGGGTGGCTACACCTTC.

J is TRBJ1-2 and V is TRBV9; D is undetermined. The CDR3 is made up of 15 amino acids. The V gene's germline CDR1 is SGDLS and CDR2 YYNGEE. Trimming shortened V by 0 bases and J by 3 bases, and 12 bases separated the two germline ends. CDR3: CASSVGPEADYGYTF. In DNA form, the CDR3 reads TGTGCCAGCAGCGTAGGCCCAGAGGCGGACTATGGCTACACCTTC.

CDR3 sequence: CASSTRTSGLTGELFF. CDR3 nucleotides: TGTGCCAGCAGCACTCGGACTAGCGGGTTGACCGGGGAGCTGTTTTTT. The chain recombines TRBV9 with TRBJ2-2, with 11 bases identical to TRBD2. After removal of 4 bases from V and 5 bases from J, the junction contained 7 bases not matched to a gene. CDR1 and CDR2 from the germline V gene are SGDLS and YYNGEE. This CDR3 is built from 16 residues.

This chain uses TRBV7-6 with TRBJ2-7; TRBD1 is a possible D gene (6 bases). The CDR3 consists of 13 residues. Trimming took 5 bases from V and 4 from J, leaving 12 bases between them. CDR1 and CDR2 (germline): SGHVS, FNYEAQ. The CDR3 reads CASSNLQGYEQYF. CDR3 DNA: TGTGCCAGCAGCAACCTACAGGGTTACGAGCAGTACTTC.